The 8 T cell receptor beta chains reported below all come from one sample, sequenced in a study of T cell responses to AZD1222 COVID-19 vaccine. Measured with immunoSEQ multiplex PCR; TCRdb has only the in-frame clones, and not every one. Among 99,000 or so clones listed, 70% to 90% were seen once. The input for sequencing was peripheral blood, taken on day 0 of AZD1222 vaccination. Receptors originate from an adult in good health.

This clone was found once. This rearrangement joins TRBV5-6 to TRBJ1-1; D uncertain. CDR3 length equals 13 residues. V was trimmed by 1 base and J by 2 bases, leaving 6 bases between them. The germline V gene encodes CDR1 SGHDT and CDR2 YYEEEE. This CDR3 is CASSLPPNTEAFF. The CDR3 coding sequence is TGTGCCAGCAGCTTGCCCCCCAACACTGAAGCTTTCTTT.

CDR3 amino acids: CATSRTQSGNTEAFF. CDR3 bases: TGTGCCACCAGCAGGACGCAATCGGGAAACACTGAAGCTTTCTTT. This chain connects TRBV15 to TRBJ1-1; D unresolved. CDR3 length: 15 amino acids. Germline V lookup: CDR1 LNHNV, CDR2 YYDKDF (reference sequence). Trimming removed 3 bases from V and 2 bases from J, with 13 bases in between.

The gene calls are TRBV10-3 and TRBJ2-7; 7 nucleotides line up with TRBD2. The CDR3 runs to 15 residues. Trimming removed 6 bases from V and 4 bases from J; junction bases left unmatched: 12. Germline loops: CDR1 ENHRY, CDR2 SYGVKD. The CDR3 loop reads CAIRGKAGVSYEQYF. The CDR3 nucleotides read TGTGCCATCAGGGGCAAGGCGGGAGTTTCTTACGAGCAGTACTTC.

This chain links TRBV15 with TRBJ2-1; TRBD2 aligns across 12 bases. The CDR3 totals 16 residues. Germline-derived CDR1 and CDR2 are LNHNV and YYDKDF (reference sequence). V lost 0 bases and J lost 5; bases outside the gene matches: 2. The CDR3 region is CATSREGLAGHNEQFF. CDR3 nucleotides: TGTGCCACCAGCAGAGAAGGACTAGCGGGGCACAATGAGCAGTTCTTC.

The genes are TRBV7-9 and TRBJ1-5; 10 positions agree with TRBD1. This CDR3 is built from 16 residues. V lost 6 bases to trimming and J lost 1 base; unmatched junction nucleotides: 6. Per the germline V gene, CDR1 is SEHNR and CDR2 is FQNEAQ (reference sequence). CDR3 DNA: TGTGCCAGCAGTCGAGGGACAGGGGCCAGCAATCAGCCCCAGCATTTT. Translating it yields CASSRGTGASNQPQHF.

The chain recombines TRBV3-1 (or the pseudogene TRBV3-2) with TRBJ2-3, with TRBD2 identical over 13 bases. The CDR3 is 16 residues long. The V gene end was trimmed by 5 bases and the J gene end by 2 bases; junction bases not matched to a gene: 4. The germline CDR1 and CDR2 sequences are LGHDT and YNNKEL (reference sequence). This chain's CDR3 is CASSSGTSGTTDTQYF. The CDR3 region has the DNA TGTGCCAGCAGCAGTGGGACTAGCGGGACCACAGATACGCAGTATTTT.

The CDR3 DNA reads TGTGCCAGCAGCTCGGGACAGGGGGTCGCCGTTGAGCAGTTCTTC. It translates to CASSSGQGVAVEQFF. The chain couples TRBV6-5 to TRBJ2-1; 11 bases fit TRBD1. The CDR3 has 15 amino acids. The germline V gene has CDR1 MNHEY and CDR2 SVGAGI. The ends lost 6 bases at V and 9 bases at J; junction bases unmatched: 10.

The V call is TRBV12-3 or TRBV12-4, the J call TRBJ1-6, with D tentatively TRBD1 (5 bases). The CDR3 is 13 residues long. The V gene lost 5 bases and the J gene lost 10 bases, with 12 bases spanning the gap. The CDR3 protein is CASSPPGGSPLHF. The CDR3 DNA is TGTGCCAGCAGTCCTCCCGGGGGGTCACCCCTCCACTTT.